This TCR beta chain was profiled in a study of OX40 agonist ivuxolimab in advanced cancers. Overall study context: Partial responses were seen in three patients, one with hepatocellular carcinoma and two with cutaneous melanoma. Points from the study as a whole: Some patients who did not respond also had low normalized T-cell clonal expansion. No determination was made of the antigen specificity of the expanded peripheral T cells. Compared with CD4+, CD8+ T cells on average had more expanded clones.

This CDR3 is built from 15 residues. V shed 1 base and J 7 bases; nucleotides not matched to a gene: 3. Germline V gene sequence: CDR1 MDHEN, CDR2 SYDVKM. Sequencing was performed with immunoSEQ multiplex PCR; in TCRdb, only in-frame clones are kept and a portion is missing. The sample has over 65,000 clones; approximately 86% are singletons. On this clone itself: Its antigen is unknown.

V is TRBV28 and J is TRBJ1-6, with TRBD1 matching 8 bases. The material was CD4+ or CD8+ T cells sorted from blood, obtained in a trial of the OX40 agonist ivuxolimab. The TCR originated in an adult with an advanced solid tumor such as melanoma, head and neck, liver or kidney cancer. CDR3 sequence: CASSLSGGGNSPLHF. The DNA of the CDR3 is TGTGCCAGCAGTTTATCAGGGGGCGGGAATTCACCCCTCCACTTT.